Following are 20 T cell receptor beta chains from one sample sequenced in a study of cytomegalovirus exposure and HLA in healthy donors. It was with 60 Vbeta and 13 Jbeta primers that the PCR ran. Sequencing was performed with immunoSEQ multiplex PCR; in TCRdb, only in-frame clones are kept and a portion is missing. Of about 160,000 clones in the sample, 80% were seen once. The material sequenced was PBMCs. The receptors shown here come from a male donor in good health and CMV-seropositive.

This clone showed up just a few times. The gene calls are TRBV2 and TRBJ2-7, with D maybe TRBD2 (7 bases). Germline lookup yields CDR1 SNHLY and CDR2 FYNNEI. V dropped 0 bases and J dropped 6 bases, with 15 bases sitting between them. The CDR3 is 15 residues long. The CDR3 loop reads CASSEANRGGGEQYF. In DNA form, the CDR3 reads TGTGCCAGCAGTGAAGCGAATAGGGGGGGAGGCGAGCAGTACTTC.

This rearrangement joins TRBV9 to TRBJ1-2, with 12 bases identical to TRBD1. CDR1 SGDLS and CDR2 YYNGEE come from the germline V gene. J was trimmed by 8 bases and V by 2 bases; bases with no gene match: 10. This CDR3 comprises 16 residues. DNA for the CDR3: TGTGCCAGCAGCGTCGCCCCGGGACAGGGGGCGCAGGGCTACACCTTC. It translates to CASSVAPGQGAQGYTF. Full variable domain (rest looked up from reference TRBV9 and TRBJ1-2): DSGVTQTPKHLITATGQRVTLRCSPRSGDLSVYWYQQSLDQGLQFLIQYYNGEERAKGNILERFSAQQFPDLHSELNLSSLELGDSALYFCASSVAPGQGAQGYTFGSGTRLTVV.

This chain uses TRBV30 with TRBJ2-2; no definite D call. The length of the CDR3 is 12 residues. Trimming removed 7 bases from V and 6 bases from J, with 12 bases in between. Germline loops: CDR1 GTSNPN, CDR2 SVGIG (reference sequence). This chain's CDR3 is CASLMRSGELFF. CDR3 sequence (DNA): TGTGCCTCCCTCATGCGATCCGGGGAGCTGTTTTTT.

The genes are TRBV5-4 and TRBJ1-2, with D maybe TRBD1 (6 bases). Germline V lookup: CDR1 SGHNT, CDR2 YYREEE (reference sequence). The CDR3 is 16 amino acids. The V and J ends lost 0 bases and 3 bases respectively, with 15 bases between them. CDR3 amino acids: CASSLGVQGPDYGYTF. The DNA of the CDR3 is TGTGCCAGCAGCTTGGGAGTACAGGGTCCCGACTATGGCTACACCTTC.

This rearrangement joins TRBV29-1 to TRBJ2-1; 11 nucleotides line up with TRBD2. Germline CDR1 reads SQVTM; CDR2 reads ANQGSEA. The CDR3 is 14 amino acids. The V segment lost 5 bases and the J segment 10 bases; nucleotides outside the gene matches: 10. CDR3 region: CSVLTSGDRREQFF. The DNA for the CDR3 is TGCAGCGTTCTGACTAGCGGGGACCGAAGAGAGCAGTTCTTC.

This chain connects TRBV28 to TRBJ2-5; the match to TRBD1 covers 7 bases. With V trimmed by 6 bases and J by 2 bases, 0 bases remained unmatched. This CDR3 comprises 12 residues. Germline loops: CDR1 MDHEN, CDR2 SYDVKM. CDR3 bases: TGTGCCAGCAGACAGGGGCAAGAGACCCAGTACTTC. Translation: CASRQGQETQYF.

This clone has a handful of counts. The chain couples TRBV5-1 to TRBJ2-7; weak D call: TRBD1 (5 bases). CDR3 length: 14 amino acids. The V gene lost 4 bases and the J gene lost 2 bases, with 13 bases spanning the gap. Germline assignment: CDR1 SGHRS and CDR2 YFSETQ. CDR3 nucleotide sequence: TGCGCCAGCAGCCTCGAAGGGGTAACCTACGAGCAGTACTTC. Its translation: CASSLEGVTYEQYF. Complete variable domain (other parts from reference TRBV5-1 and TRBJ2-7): KAGVTQTPRYLIKTRGQQVTLSCSPISGHRSVSWYQQTPGQGLQFLFEYFSETQRNKGNFPGRFSGRQFSNSRSEMNVSTLELGDSALYLCASSLEGVTYEQYFGPGTRLTVT.

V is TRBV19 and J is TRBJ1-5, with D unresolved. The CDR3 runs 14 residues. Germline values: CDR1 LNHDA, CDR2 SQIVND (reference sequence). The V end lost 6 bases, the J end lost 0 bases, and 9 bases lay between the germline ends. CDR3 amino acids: CASSTTSSNQPQHF. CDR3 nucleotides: TGTGCCAGTAGCACGACAAGTAGCAATCAGCCCCAGCATTTT.

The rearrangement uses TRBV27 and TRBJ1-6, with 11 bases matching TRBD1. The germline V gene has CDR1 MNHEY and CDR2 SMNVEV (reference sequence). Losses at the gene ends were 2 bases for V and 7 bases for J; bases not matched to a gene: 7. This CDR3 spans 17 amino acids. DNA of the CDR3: TGTGCCAGCAGTTTAAAGAGGACAGGGGGCCGCAATTCACCCCTCCACTTT. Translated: CASSLKRTGGRNSPLHF.

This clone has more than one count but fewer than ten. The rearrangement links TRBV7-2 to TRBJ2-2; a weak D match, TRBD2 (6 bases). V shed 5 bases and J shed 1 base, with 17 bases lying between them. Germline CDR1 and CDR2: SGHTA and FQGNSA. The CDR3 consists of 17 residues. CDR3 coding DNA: TGTGCCAGCAGCACCCCGAAATCAGCGGGGAACACCGGGGAGCTGTTTTTT. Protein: CASSTPKSAGNTGELFF.

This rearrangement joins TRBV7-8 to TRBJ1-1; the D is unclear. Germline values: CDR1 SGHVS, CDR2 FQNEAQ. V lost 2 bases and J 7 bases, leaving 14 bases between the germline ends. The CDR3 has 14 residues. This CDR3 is CASSLRSAVGEAFF. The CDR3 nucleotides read TGTGCCAGCAGCTTAAGGTCCGCGGTTGGTGAAGCTTTCTTT.

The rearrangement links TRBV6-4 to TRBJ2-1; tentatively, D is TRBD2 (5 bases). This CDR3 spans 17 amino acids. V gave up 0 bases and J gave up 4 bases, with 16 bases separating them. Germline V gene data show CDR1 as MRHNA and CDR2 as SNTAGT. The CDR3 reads CASSDSYTGKRYNEQFF. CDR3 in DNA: TGTGCCAGCAGTGACTCATATACGGGAAAAAGGTACAATGAGCAGTTCTTC.

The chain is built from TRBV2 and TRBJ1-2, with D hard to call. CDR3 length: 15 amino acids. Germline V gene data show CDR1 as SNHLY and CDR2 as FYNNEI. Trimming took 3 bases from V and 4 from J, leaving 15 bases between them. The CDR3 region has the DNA TGTGCCAGCAGTGAGGAGCCGGCGACGGCCTATGGCTACACCTTC. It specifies CASSEEPATAYGYTF.

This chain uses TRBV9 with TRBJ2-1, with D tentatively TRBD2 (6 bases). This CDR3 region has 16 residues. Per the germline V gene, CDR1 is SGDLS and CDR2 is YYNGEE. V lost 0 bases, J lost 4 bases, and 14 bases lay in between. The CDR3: CASSVVPAGTYNEQFF. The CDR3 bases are TGTGCCAGCAGCGTAGTACCAGCGGGTACATACAATGAGCAGTTCTTC.

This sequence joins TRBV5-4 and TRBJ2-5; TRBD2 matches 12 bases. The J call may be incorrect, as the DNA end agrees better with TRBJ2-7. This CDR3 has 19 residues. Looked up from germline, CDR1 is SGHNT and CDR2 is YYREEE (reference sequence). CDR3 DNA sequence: TGTGCCAGCAGCTTGGGTGCTAGCGGGAGGGCCGGAGTCTCCTACGAGCAGTACTTC. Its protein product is CASSLGASGRAGVSYEQYF.

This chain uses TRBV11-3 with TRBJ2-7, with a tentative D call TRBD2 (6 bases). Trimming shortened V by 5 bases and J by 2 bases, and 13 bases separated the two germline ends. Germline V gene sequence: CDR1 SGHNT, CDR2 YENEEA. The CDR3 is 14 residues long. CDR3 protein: CASSVGGTAYEQYF. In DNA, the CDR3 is TGTGCCAGCAGCGTGGGCGGGACCGCCTACGAGCAGTACTTC.

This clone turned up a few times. The CDR3 region has the DNA TGTGCCAGCAGTGCGACAGGGAACGAGCAGTACTTC. This encodes CASSATGNEQYF. This chain joins TRBV6-1 and TRBJ2-7; 7 bases agree with TRBD1. Germline V gene lookup returns CDR1 MNHNS and CDR2 SASEGT. The junction had 2 bases not matched to a gene; V was cut back by 4 bases and J by 5 bases. The CDR3 loop spans 12 amino acids.

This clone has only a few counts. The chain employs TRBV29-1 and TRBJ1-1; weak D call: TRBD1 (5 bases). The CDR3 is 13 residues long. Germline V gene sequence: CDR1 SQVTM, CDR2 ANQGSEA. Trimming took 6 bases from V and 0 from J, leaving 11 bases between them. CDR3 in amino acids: CSVMGGLNTEAFF. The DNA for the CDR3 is TGCAGCGTCATGGGGGGATTGAACACTGAAGCTTTCTTT. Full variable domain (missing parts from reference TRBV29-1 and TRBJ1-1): SAVISQKPSRDICQRGTSLTIQCQVDSQVTMMFWYRQQPGQSLTLIATANQGSEATYESGFVIDKFPISRPNLTFSTLTVSNMSPEDSSIYLCSVMGGLNTEAFFGQGTRLTVV.

The CDR3 region has the DNA TGTGCCAGCAGGGGAACAGGGACGGGAAATCAGCCCCAGCATTTT. It encodes CASRGTGTGNQPQHF. The chain is built from TRBV28 and TRBJ1-5; D possibly corresponds to TRBD1 (6 bases). CDR3 length equals 15 residues. V shed 6 bases and J shed 4 bases, with 16 bases lying between them. Germline assignment: CDR1 MDHEN and CDR2 SYDVKM.

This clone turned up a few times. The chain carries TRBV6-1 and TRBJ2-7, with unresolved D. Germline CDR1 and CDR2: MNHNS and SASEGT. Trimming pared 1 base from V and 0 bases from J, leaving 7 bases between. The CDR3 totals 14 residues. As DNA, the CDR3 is TGTGCCAGCAGTGAAGGTCCAGGCTCCTACGAGCAGTACTTC. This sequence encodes CASSEGPGSYEQYF.